The 22 T cell receptor beta chains below come from one sample, sequenced in a study of beta chain features in type 1 diabetes (dated by TCRdb to 2016 to 2019). Libraries were built with the immunoSEQ multiplex PCR assay. The entire amount of isolated RNA was reverse transcribed using the High Capacity cDNA Reverse Transcription Kit, so the sequenced TCRB transcripts were expressed ones. Not all clones reach the TCRdb copy of this immuneACCESS table, which keeps in-frame sequences only. Checked studies attribute under half of the gap to unresolved V genes and leave the rest unexplained. The sample yields roughly 150,000 clones; less than 9.5% were counted once. Jointly, the top ten make up 0.94% of the sample. Summary of the overall study and its limitations: Type 1 diabetes patients showed a moderate but significant shortening of TCRB CDR3 length in all four CD4+ subsets.

For these receptors, no antigen is known. Sequencing was performed on central memory CD4+ T cells from blood. The receptors here all came from a woman aged 40 to 49 with type 1 diabetes.

There are a few counts of this clone. The V and J genes are TRBV27 and TRBJ1-5; D is uncertain. Germline V gives CDR1 MNHEY, CDR2 SMNVEV (reference sequence). V was shortened by 3 bases and J by 1 base, with 7 bases between the two germline ends. The CDR3 has 14 amino acids. The CDR3 nucleotides read TGTGCCAGCAGTTTGAGTTACAGCAATCAGCCCCAGCATTTT. Translation: CASSLSYSNQPQHF.

J is TRBJ2-2 and V is TRBV4-1, with 12 positions matching TRBD2. The CDR3 has 16 amino acids. CDR1 MGHRA and CDR2 YSYEKL come from the germline V gene. The V gene end was trimmed by 1 base and the J gene end by 7 bases; junction bases not matched to a gene: 4. CDR3 sequence reads: CASSQALAGGVGELFF. CDR3 DNA sequence: TGCGCCAGCAGCCAAGCGCTAGCGGGAGGGGTCGGGGAGCTGTTTTTT.

The chain combines TRBV21-1 with TRBJ2-2; the table's D gene call, TRBD1, was not cross checked with the DNA. TRBV21-1 constitutes a pseudogene. The CDR3 contains 16 residues. CDR3 sequence (DNA): TGTGCCAGCACCAGAGCTAGGGGTGGGAACACCGGGGAGCTGTTTTTT. It translates to CASTRARGGNTGELFF.

This chain connects TRBV2 to TRBJ2-3; 11 positions match TRBD2. CDR1 and CDR2 (germline): SNHLY, FYNNEI. The CDR3 is 17 amino acids. V shed 3 bases, J shed 5 bases, and the junction held 10 bases outside the gene matches. The CDR3 reads CASSEVIAGGPGDTQYF. For the CDR3, the DNA is TGTGCCAGCAGTGAGGTGATAGCGGGGGGGCCGGGAGATACGCAGTATTTT.

This clone has a count of ten or more. The chain couples TRBV5-4 to TRBJ1-2; the match to TRBD1 covers 8 bases. Germline values: CDR1 SGHNT, CDR2 YYREEE (reference sequence). The CDR3 consists of 14 residues. V dropped 2 bases and J dropped 4; count of bases not matched to a gene: 4. CDR3 in DNA: TGTGCCAGCAGCTTTGGACAGGGCAGCTATGGCTACACCTTC. Its protein is CASSFGQGSYGYTF.

This chain uses TRBV30 with TRBJ1-1, with D unresolved. The CDR3 totals 13 residues. From germline, CDR1 is GTSNPN and CDR2 SVGIG (reference sequence). The V gene lost 1 base and the J gene lost 5 bases, with 11 bases spanning the gap. In nucleotides, the CDR3 is TGTGCCTGGAGTGAGCAACGTGCGACTGAAGCTTTCTTT. It translates to CAWSEQRATEAFF.

This clone was found a few times. This rearrangement joins TRBV18 to TRBJ1-5; D not certain. Germline V gene sequence: CDR1 KGHSH, CDR2 LQKENI. This CDR3 spans 13 amino acids. Trimming left V 2 bases short and J 4 bases short, with 6 bases between. CDR3 in DNA: TGTGCCAGCTCACCAGAGATGAATCAGCCCCAGCATTTT. It specifies CASSPEMNQPQHF.

In its sample, this clone was seen a few times. The J gene is TRBJ2-5, the V gene TRBV21-1; the table assigns TRBD2, which was not confirmed against the DNA. TRBV21-1 has pseudogene status. The CDR3 is 18 amino acids. The CDR3 DNA is TGTGCCAGCAGCAAAATACATCAAGCGCGGGGACCTGAAGAGACCCAGTACTTC. It specifies CASSKIHQARGPEETQYF.

This clone came up a few times. The chain employs TRBV18 and TRBJ1-5; possibly TRBD1 for D (5 bases). Trimming removed 5 bases at V and 3 bases at J, with 20 bases between. This CDR3 comprises 17 residues. CDR1 and CDR2 (germline): KGHSH, LQKENI. The CDR3 coding sequence is TGTGCCAGCTCATTAAACGCCATAGGGGAATTCAATCAGCCCCAGCATTTT. Amino acid sequence: CASSLNAIGEFNQPQHF.

The CDR3 DNA reads TGCGCCAGCAGCTCCGCCGGGACAGGGAACGATGAGCAGTTCTTC. Protein product: CASSSAGTGNDEQFF. The genes are TRBV5-1 and TRBJ2-1; 9 nucleotides match TRBD1. The CDR3 covers 15 residues. V dropped 3 bases and J dropped 8; count of bases not matched to a gene: 9. Germline loops: CDR1 SGHRS, CDR2 YFSETQ.

This clone appeared a few times. The chain carries TRBV11-2 and TRBJ1-1; D gene ambiguous. The V end was cut by 9 bases, the J end by 3 bases, with 14 bases between. CDR1 is SGHAT and CDR2 is FQNNGV in the germline V gene. This CDR3 has 13 residues. CDR3 nucleotide sequence: TGTGCCAGTAAGGTGGCGGCTTACACTGAAGCTTTCTTT. The encoded protein is CASKVAAYTEAFF.

The CDR3 spells CASSPRHSGANVLTF. CDR3 in DNA: TGTGCCAGCAGCCCCCGACATTCCGGGGCCAACGTCCTGACTTTC. The V call is TRBV11-2, the J call TRBJ2-6; D not certain. Germline lookup yields CDR1 SGHAT and CDR2 FQNNGV. Trimming stripped 5 bases from V and 4 bases from J, with 12 bases between. The CDR3 runs to 15 residues.

J is TRBJ2-1 and V is TRBV30, with TRBD1 identical over 8 bases. Trimming removed 4 bases from V and 8 bases from J; junction bases left unmatched: 7. Germline V gene lookup returns CDR1 GTSNPN and CDR2 SVGIG (reference sequence). The CDR3 sequence is 13 residues long. The CDR3 here is CAWNYRGDDEQFF. CDR3 in DNA: TGTGCCTGGAACTACAGGGGGGACGATGAGCAGTTCTTC. Full variable domain (remainder filled in from reference TRBV30 and TRBJ2-1): SQTIHQWPATLVQPVGSPLSLECTVEGTSNPNLYWYRQAAGRGLQLLFYSVGIGQISSEVPQNLSASRPQDRQFILSSKKLLLSDSGFYLCAWNYRGDDEQFFGPGTRLTVL.

The chain employs TRBV2 and TRBJ2-5, with 10 nucleotides matching TRBD2. V dropped 5 bases and J dropped 4; count of bases not matched to a gene: 7. Germline V gene data show CDR1 as SNHLY and CDR2 as FYNNEI. The CDR3 extends over 15 amino acids. In DNA form, the CDR3 reads TGTGCCAGCAGTCCCGTCGCTAGCGGGGGAGAGACCCAGTACTTC. The encoded protein is CASSPVASGGETQYF.

The chain joins TRBV4-3 to TRBJ2-1, with 9 nucleotides matching TRBD1. V trimming: 1 base; J trimming: 3 bases; junction bases outside the gene matches: 7. The V gene's germline CDR1 is LGHNA and CDR2 YSLEER. This CDR3 is 17 amino acids long. This CDR3 reads CASSQVPPGQGYNEQFF. CDR3 bases: TGCGCCAGCAGCCAAGTACCCCCGGGACAGGGCTACAATGAGCAGTTCTTC.

V usage is TRBV7-6 and J usage is TRBJ2-3; 9 bases fit TRBD1. Germline trimming cut 4 bases from V and 2 bases from J; bases unmatched to any gene: 7. CDR3 size: 16 residues. From germline, CDR1 is SGHVS and CDR2 FNYEAQ. This CDR3 is CASSSRTGAFTDTQYF. DNA of the CDR3: TGTGCCAGCAGCTCCCGGACAGGGGCGTTCACAGATACGCAGTATTTT.

A few counts support this clone. V and J are TRBV7-9 and TRBJ2-3; possible D gene TRBD2, 6 bases. Trimming removed 4 bases from V and 4 bases from J, with 9 bases in between. CDR1 is SEHNR and CDR2 is FQNEAQ in the germline V gene (reference sequence). This CDR3 is built from 13 residues. The CDR3 DNA reads as TGTGCCAGCAGCTCCGGGACTCCAGATACGCAGTATTTT. Amino acids: CASSSGTPDTQYF.

The chain couples TRBV5-1 to TRBJ2-5; perhaps TRBD2 as D (5 bases). The DNA end lines up better with TRBJ2-7; the J call may be wrong. The CDR3 length is 15 residues. Germline V gives CDR1 SGHRS, CDR2 YFSETQ. The CDR3, as DNA: TGCGCCAGCAGCTTGGGGGCCGGGGAAACCTACGAGCAGTACTTC. Translating gives CASSLGAGETYEQYF.

This clone showed up many times. The chain recombines TRBV4-1 with TRBJ2-7; 10 nucleotides align to TRBD2. Germline loops: CDR1 MGHRA, CDR2 YSYEKL. This CDR3 has 15 amino acids. Trimming at V came to 2 bases and at J to 2 bases, leaving 3 bases not matched to a gene. As DNA, the CDR3 is TGCGCCAGCAGCCAAAATAGCGGGAGGACCTACGAGCAGTACTTC. Residues: CASSQNSGRTYEQYF.

This clone occurred a few times. This chain connects TRBV29-1 to TRBJ1-2; 7 positions agree with TRBD1. Looked up from germline, CDR1 is SQVTM and CDR2 is ANQGSEA. The trim removed 6 bases at V and 2 bases at J, leaving 3 bases unmatched. The CDR3 sequence is 12 residues long. CDR3 protein: CSVGQANYGYTF. The CDR3 DNA follows: TGCAGCGTAGGACAGGCGAACTATGGCTACACCTTC.

This chain joins TRBV5-1 and TRBJ2-3; a possible D gene is TRBD1 (6 bases). V dropped 2 bases and J dropped 7 bases, with 8 bases sitting between them. This CDR3 has 12 residues. Per the germline V gene, CDR1 is SGHRS and CDR2 is YFSETQ. The CDR3 here is CASSLGGNTQYF. CDR3 DNA sequence: TGCGCCAGCAGCTTAGGGGGAAATACGCAGTATTTT.

The chain carries TRBV28 and TRBJ2-7; 9 bases are shared with TRBD1. V shed 6 bases, J shed 1 base, and the junction held 7 bases outside the gene matches. CDR1 is MDHEN and CDR2 is SYDVKM in the germline V gene. The CDR3 length is 15 residues. CDR3 in DNA: TGTGCCAGCAGCAGCACAGGGGGCGCTTCCTACGAGCAGTACTTC. It codes for CASSSTGGASYEQYF.